A selection of T cell receptor beta chains follows, all from one sample in a study of blood T cell repertoires in COVID-19. Sequencing used immunoSEQ multiplex PCR; TCRdb keeps in-frame clones, though not all of them. The sample lists some 120,000 clones, around 80% seen once, with roughly 7.1% in the top ten. Sequenced: peripheral blood. Source of these receptors: a man in his sixties or seventies with active or convalescent COVID-19. CDR3s include the opening cysteine and the closing phenylalanine or tryptophan. A D gene is named only where the DNA matches it firmly. Not every row has a clone size; where given, it reads once, few, many or a size class.

TRBV6-5	TRBJ2-2	-	few	TGTGCCAGCAGTCTAAGGGAGACAACCACCGGGGAGCTGTTTTTT	CASSLRETTTGELFF
TRBV4-2	TRBJ2-2	TRBD2	-	TGTGCCAGCAGCCCCAAGAGCGGGAGGAACCCCTCCGGGGAGCTGTTTTTT	CASSPKSGRNPSGELFF
TRBV7-9	TRBJ2-5	-	once	TGTGCCAGCAGCTTAAGGGGGACGGGCCAAGAGACCCAGTACTTC	CASSLRGTGQETQYF
TRBV5-4	TRBJ2-5	TRBD2	-	TGTGCCAGCAGCTTGGGACTAGCGGGGGGGTATGACCAAGAGACCCAGTACTTC	CASSLGLAGGYDQETQYF
TRBV6-8	TRBJ1-3	TRBD1	once	TGTGCCAGCAGTATCCCACGGGACAGGGGGGAAGACACCATATATTTT	CASSIPRDRGEDTIYF
TRBV28	TRBJ2-3	-	-	TGTGCCAGCAGTTACGTAGGACTGGACCGGGGAAATACGCAGTATTTT	CASSYVGLDRGNTQYF
TRBV29-1	TRBJ2-3	-	-	TGCAGCGTTGTGGGGTATAGGGGTCTGGATACGCAGTATTTT	CSVVGYRGLDTQYF
TRBV18	TRBJ2-6	TRBD1	once	TGTGCCAGCCGTAGAACCGGACAGGGGGCGGCGGGGGCCAACGTCCTGACTTTC	CASRRTGQGAAGANVLTF
TRBV5-1	TRBJ1-1	-	-	TGCGCCAGCAGCTCGGGAGAAATGAACACTGAAGCTTTCTTT	CASSSGEMNTEAFF
TRBV3-1/TRBV3-2	TRBJ1-6	-	-	TGTGCCAGCAGCCAAGGGGCCCCGACAGTAAATTCACCCCTCCACTTT	CASSQGAPTVNSPLHF
TRBV2	TRBJ2-1	TRBD2	-	TGTGCCAGCACCCCAGGGTTACTAGCGGGGGGGCCTAATGAGCAGTTCTTC	CASTPGLLAGGPNEQFF
TRBV19	TRBJ2-1	-	-	TGTGCCAGTAGTATAAAACTAGACTACAATGAGCAGTTCTTC	CASSIKLDYNEQFF
TRBV6-6	TRBJ1-5	-	-	TGTGCCAGCAGGGCGACCAGGGGAGAGGGACAGCCCCAGCATTTT	CASRATRGEGQPQHF
TRBV11-3	TRBJ1-2	TRBD1	-	TGTGCCAGCAGCTCGGACAGGGGGCGAGAGGGCTACACCTTC	CASSSDRGREGYTF
TRBV5-1	TRBJ1-6	TRBD1	-	TGCGCCAGCAGCCTGACAAGGACAGGGGGAAATTCACCCCTCCACTTT	CASSLTRTGGNSPLHF
TRBV5-1	TRBJ2-1	TRBD1	-	TGCGCCAGCAGCACGGGACAGGGAACTTACAATGAGCAGTTCTTC	CASSTGQGTYNEQFF
TRBV29-1	TRBJ1-1	-	-	TGCAGCGCGAGGAAGGGGATGAACACTGAAGCTTTCTTT	CSARKGMNTEAFF
TRBV12-5	TRBJ1-6	-	-	TGTGCTAGTGGTGGCGGGGGGGCGAATTCACCCCTCCACTTT	CASGGGGANSPLHF
TRBV19	TRBJ2-2	TRBD2	-	TGTGCCAGTAGTATAGGACTAGCGGGGATCACCACCGGGGAGCTGTTTTTT	CASSIGLAGITTGELFF
TRBV27	TRBJ2-1	-	once	TGTGCCAGCAGCCCAGGGGTGGCAACCTACAATGAGCAGTTCTTC	CASSPGVATYNEQFF
TRBV5-4	TRBJ2-3	TRBD1	-	TGTGCCAGCAGCGACAGAAGGGACAGGGTATTAGATACGCAGTATTTT	CASSDRRDRVLDTQYF
TRBV4-1	TRBJ1-1	TRBD1	-	TGCGCCAGCAGCCAAGAGGATACCGGGACAGGGGTCTACACTGAAGCTTTCTTT	CASSQEDTGTGVYTEAFF
TRBV28	TRBJ1-1	TRBD1	-	TGTGCCAGTAGTAACAGGGGGCGCGGGAACACTGAAGCTTTCTTT	CASSNRGRGNTEAFF
TRBV7-2	TRBJ1-4	TRBD1	-	TGTGCCAGCAGCGCCCGGACAGGTGAAGAAAAACTGTTTTTT	CASSARTGEEKLFF
TRBV30	TRBJ1-5	TRBD1	-	TGTGCCTGGAGCACGGGACAGGGGAATCAGCCCCAGCATTTT	CAWSTGQGNQPQHF
TRBV6-5	TRBJ1-2	TRBD1	-	TGTGCCAGCAGTTACGGGACAGATACTAACTATGGCTACACCTTC	CASSYGTDTNYGYTF
TRBV19	TRBJ1-5	-	-	TGTGCCAGTAGTATAAGCAGGGGCAATCAGCCCCAGCATTTT	CASSISRGNQPQHF
TRBV19	TRBJ1-1	TRBD1	-	TGTGCCAGTAGACGGGACAGGGAGAACACTGAAGCTTTCTTT	CASRRDRENTEAFF
TRBV6-5	TRBJ2-1	TRBD1	few	TGTGCCAGCAGTTACTACAGGGGGCGTGAGCAGTTCTTC	CASSYYRGREQFF
TRBV11-2	TRBJ1-2	TRBD1	-	TGTGCCAGCAGCTGGCCCGGACAGGGTACGAGCTTC	CASSWPGQGTSF
TRBV3-1/TRBV3-2	TRBJ2-5	TRBD2	-	TGTGCCAGCAGTCTAACTAGCGGGGCTTGGGAAGAGACCCAGTACTTC	CASSLTSGAWEETQYF
TRBV28	TRBJ2-1	-	-	TGTGCCAGCAGTAGCAGGGTGAGGACCTACAATGAGCAGTTCTTC	CASSSRVRTYNEQFF